A selection of T cell receptor beta chains follows, all from one sample in a study of primary melanoma T cells and metastatic recurrence. TCRdb's table, derived via immunoSEQ multiplex PCR, lists solely in-frame clones and lacks some. This sample has approximately 330 clones; over 85% occur once, and the top ten carry approximately 11%. Sequencing was done on a sample of melanoma tumor tissue. The receptor source for this set is a human donor with melanoma. CDR3s include the opening cysteine and the closing phenylalanine or tryptophan. A D gene is named only where the DNA matches it firmly. The listing skips clone size in some rows; elsewhere it reads once, few, many or a size class.

>TRBV11-3|18|TRBD2|NA|TRBJ2-3
CASSLGRGLAGAKDTQYF
TGTGCCAGCAGCTTGGGTCGGGGACTAGCGGGCGCTAAAGATACGCAGTATTTT
>TRBV11-3|14|NA|NA|TRBJ1-2
CASSPTTGNYGYTF
TGTGCCAGCAGCCCAACGACAGGAAACTATGGCTACACCTTC
>TRBV28|14|NA|NA|TRBJ1-1
CASSLYSGWTEAFF
TGTGCCAGCAGTTTGTATTCAGGGTGGACTGAAGCTTTCTTT
>TRBV29-1|12|NA|NA|TRBJ1-2
CSVEGQSYGYTF
TGCAGCGTTGAAGGCCAGTCGTATGGCTACACCTTC
>TRBV6-8|16|TRBD2|NA|TRBJ2-3
CASSSRLAGDRDTQYF
TGTGCCAGCAGTAGCAGACTAGCGGGAGACCGCGATACGCAGTATTTT
>TRBV6-8|15|TRBD2|NA|TRBJ2-1
CAISPGTSGLNEQFF
TGTGCCATCAGCCCGGGGACTAGCGGGCTAAATGAGCAGTTCTTC
>TRBV28|18|TRBD2|NA|TRBJ2-3
CASSFRLAGGPGTDTQYF
TGTGCCAGCAGTTTCAGACTAGCGGGAGGGCCGGGCACAGATACGCAGTATTTT
>TRBV6-8|16|NA|NA|TRBJ1-5
CASTERSHGSNQPQHF
TGTGCCAGCACTGAGAGGTCCCATGGTAGCAATCAGCCCCAGCATTTT
>TRBV28|14|TRBD2|NA|TRBJ2-3
CASKIAGGADTQYF
TGTGCCAGTAAAATAGCGGGAGGGGCAGATACGCAGTATTTT
>TRBV18|16|TRBD2|NA|TRBJ2-3
CASSPSGSISTDTQYF
TGTGCCAGCTCACCTAGCGGGAGTATCAGCACAGATACGCAGTATTTT
>TRBV11-3|18|NA|NA|TRBJ2-6
CASSRDHSGLSGANVLTF
TGTGCCAGCAGCCGGGACCATTCCGGACTCTCTGGGGCCAACGTCCTGACTTTC
>TRBV11-3|16|TRBD2|NA|TRBJ2-7
CASSLGGDGTSLGQYF
TGTGCCAGCAGCTTAGGAGGTGACGGGACTAGTTTAGGGCAGTACTTC
>TRBV6-8|14|NA|NA|TRBJ2-1
CAISTWDSLNEQFF
TGTGCCATCAGTACCTGGGACTCGTTAAATGAGCAGTTCTTC
>TRBV6-8|16|TRBD2|NA|TRBJ2-7
CASTNARLAGGREQYF
TGTGCCAGCACCAACGCCCGACTAGCGGGAGGGAGGGAGCAGTACTTC
>TRBV29-1|13|NA|NA|TRBJ1-2
CSVERGNNYGYTF
TGCAGCGTTGAGAGGGGAAACAACTATGGCTACACCTTC
>TRBV23-1|15|TRBD2|NA|TRBJ2-5
CASSPNREVQETQYF
TGCGCCAGCAGCCCGAATCGGGAGGTCCAAGAGACCCAGTACTTC
>TRBV28|19|TRBD1|NA|TRBJ1-5
CASSLYYTFGTGIEQPQHF
TGTGCCAGCAGTTTATACTATACCTTCGGGACAGGGATAGAACAGCCCCAGCATTTT
>TRBV6-8|13|NA|few|TRBJ1-1
CASTGEMDTEAFF
TGTGCCAGCACGGGGGAGATGGACACTGAAGCTTTCTTT
>TRBV10-2|14|TRBD1|NA|TRBJ1-1
CASSRQGEDTEAFF
TGCGCCAGCAGTCGACAGGGCGAGGACACTGAAGCTTTCTTT
>TRBV11-3|15|TRBD1|NA|TRBJ2-7
CASSLSGTGGYEQYF
TGTGCCAGCAGCTTATCCGGGACAGGGGGTTACGAGCAGTACTTC
>TRBV10-2|14|NA|NA|TRBJ1-1
CASSLDGMNTEAFF
TGCGCCAGCAGCCTGGACGGCATGAACACTGAAGCTTTCTTT
>TRBV18|15|NA|NA|TRBJ1-1
CASSPPTGGNTEAFF
TGTGCCAGCTCACCACCGACAGGAGGGAACACTGAAGCTTTCTTT